The table lists the clone carrying this T cell receptor (beta chain) with a few counts. The antigen is unknown. Constant-segment primers and 5'RACE yielded cDNA libraries for TCR alpha and TCR beta, each carrying sample barcodes and UMIs. One entry per CDR3 protein, called by TCRdb with MiXCR from the 5' RACE reads. The sample gives roughly 600,000 distinct CDR3 sequences, more than 15% of which show up once; 12% is in the top ten. This sample is part of a study of T-cell memory formation after mild COVID-19. The CDR3 length is 14 residues. Trimming took off 5 bases at V and 0 bases at J, with 12 bases between the two ends. Looked up from germline, CDR1 is SQVTM and CDR2 is ANQGSEA. Study observations and caveats: Pre-infection memory harbored some responding clones, suggesting cross-reactive memory joined. Whereas later expanders leaned CD4+, clones contracting day 15 to 85 showed a balanced CD4/CD8 makeup.

The receptor comes from an adult woman who had mild COVID-19 (a few samples of this study predate the infection). Cell type and time point are not known. Sequencing was carried out using PBMCs or a T cell subset sorted from them (not recorded which). The chain recombines TRBV29-1 with TRBJ2-3; a weak D match, TRBD1 (6 bases). CDR3 region: CSVLGRGSTDTQYF. The DNA of the CDR3 is TGCAGCGTTCTTGGCAGGGGAAGCACAGATACGCAGTATTTT.